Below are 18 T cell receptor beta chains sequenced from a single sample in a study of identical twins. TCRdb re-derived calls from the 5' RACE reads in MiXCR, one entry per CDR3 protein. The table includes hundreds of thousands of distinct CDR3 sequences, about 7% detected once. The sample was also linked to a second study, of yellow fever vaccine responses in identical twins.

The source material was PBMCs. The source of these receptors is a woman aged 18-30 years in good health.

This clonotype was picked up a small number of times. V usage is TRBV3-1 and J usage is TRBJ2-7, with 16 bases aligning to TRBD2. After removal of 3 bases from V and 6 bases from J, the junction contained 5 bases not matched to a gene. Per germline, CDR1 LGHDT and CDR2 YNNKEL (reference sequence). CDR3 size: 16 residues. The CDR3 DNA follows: TGTGCCAGCAGCCAGGGACTAGCGGGAGGGCCGTCCGAGCAGTACTTC. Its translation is CASSQGLAGGPSEQYF.

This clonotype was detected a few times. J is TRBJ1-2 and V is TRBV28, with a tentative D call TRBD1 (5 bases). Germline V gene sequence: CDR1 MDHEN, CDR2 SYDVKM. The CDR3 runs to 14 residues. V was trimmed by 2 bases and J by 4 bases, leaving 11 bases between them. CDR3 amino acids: CASSLGSRAYGYTF. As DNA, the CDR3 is TGTGCCAGCAGTTTAGGGTCCAGGGCCTATGGCTACACCTTC.

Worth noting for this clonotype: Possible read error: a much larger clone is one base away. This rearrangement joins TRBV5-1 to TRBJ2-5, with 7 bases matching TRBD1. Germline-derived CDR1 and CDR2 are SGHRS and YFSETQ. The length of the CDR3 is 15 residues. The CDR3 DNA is TGCCCCAGCAGCTTGTTACCGGACAGGAGGGAGACCCAGTACTTC. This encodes CPSSLLPDRRETQYF. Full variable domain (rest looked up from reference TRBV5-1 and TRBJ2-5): KAGVTQTPRYLIKTRGQQVTLSCSPISGHRSVSWYQQTPGQGLQFLFEYFSETQRNKGNFPGRFSGRQFSNSRSEMNVSTLELGDSALYLCPSSLLPDRRETQYFGPGTRLLVL.

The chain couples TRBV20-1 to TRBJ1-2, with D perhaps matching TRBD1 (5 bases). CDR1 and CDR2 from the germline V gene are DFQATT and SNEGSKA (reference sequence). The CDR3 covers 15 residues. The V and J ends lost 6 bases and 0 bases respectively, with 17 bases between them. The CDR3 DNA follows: TGCAGTGCGGACGGGGGGGTTTGGTCTAACTATGGCTACACCTTC. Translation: CSADGGVWSNYGYTF.

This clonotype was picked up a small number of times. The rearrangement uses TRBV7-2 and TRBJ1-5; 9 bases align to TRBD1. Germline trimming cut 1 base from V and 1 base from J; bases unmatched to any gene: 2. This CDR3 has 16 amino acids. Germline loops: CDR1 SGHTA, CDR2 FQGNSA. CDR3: CASSLVGTGSNQPQHF. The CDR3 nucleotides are TGTGCCAGCAGCTTAGTAGGGACAGGGAGCAATCAGCCCCAGCATTTT. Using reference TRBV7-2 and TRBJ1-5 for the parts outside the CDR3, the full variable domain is GAGVSQSPSNKVTEKGKDVELRCDPISGHTALYWYRQSLGQGLEFLIYFQGNSAPDKSGLPSDRFSAERTGGSVSTLTIQRTQQEDSAVYLCASSLVGTGSNQPQHFGDGTRLSIL.

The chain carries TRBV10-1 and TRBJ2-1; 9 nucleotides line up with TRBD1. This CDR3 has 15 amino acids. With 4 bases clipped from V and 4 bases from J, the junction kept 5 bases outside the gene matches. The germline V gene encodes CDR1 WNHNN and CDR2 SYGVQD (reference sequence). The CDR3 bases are TGCGCCAGCAGTGGAGGGACAGGGAGATACAATGAGCAGTTCTTC. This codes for CASSGGTGRYNEQFF.

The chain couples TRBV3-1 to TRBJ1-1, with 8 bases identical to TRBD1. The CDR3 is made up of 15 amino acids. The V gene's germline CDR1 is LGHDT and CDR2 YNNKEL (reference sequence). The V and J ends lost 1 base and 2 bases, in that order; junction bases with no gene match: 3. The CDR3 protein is CASSQAGTGNTEAFF. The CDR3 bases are TGTGCCAGCAGCCAAGCAGGGACAGGAAACACTGAAGCTTTCTTT. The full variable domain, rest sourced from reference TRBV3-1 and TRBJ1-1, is DTAVSQTPKYLVTQMGNDKSIKCEQNLGHDTMYWYKQDSKKFLKIMFSYNNKELIINETVPNRFSPKSPDKAHLNLHINSLELGDSAVYFCASSQAGTGNTEAFFGQGTRLTVV.

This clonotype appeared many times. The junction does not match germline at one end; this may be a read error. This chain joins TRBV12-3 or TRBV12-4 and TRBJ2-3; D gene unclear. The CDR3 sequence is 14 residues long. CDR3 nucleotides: TGCGCCAGCAGCTTGGGGTCTTACACAGATACGCAGTATTTT. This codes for CASSLGSYTDTQYF.

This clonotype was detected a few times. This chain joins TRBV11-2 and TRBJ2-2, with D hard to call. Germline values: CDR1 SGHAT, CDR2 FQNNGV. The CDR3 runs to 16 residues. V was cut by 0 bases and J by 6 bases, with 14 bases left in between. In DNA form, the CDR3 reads TGTGCCAGCAGCTTAGATCTACGGCTAGTAGCCGGGGAGCTGTTTTTT. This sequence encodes CASSLDLRLVAGELFF. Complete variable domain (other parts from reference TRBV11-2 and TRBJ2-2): EAGVAQSPRYKIIEKRQSVAFWCNPISGHATLYWYQQILGQGPKLLIQFQNNGVVDDSQLPKDRFSAERLKGVDSTLKIQPAKLEDSAVYLCASSLDLRLVAGELFFGEGSRLTVL.

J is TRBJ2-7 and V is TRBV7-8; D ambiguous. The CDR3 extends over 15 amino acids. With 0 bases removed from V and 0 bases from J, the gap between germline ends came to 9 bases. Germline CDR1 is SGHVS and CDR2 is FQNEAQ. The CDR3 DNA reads TGTGCCAGCAGCTTAGCGCAGGAACCCTCCTACGAGCAGTACTTC. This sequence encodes CASSLAQEPSYEQYF.

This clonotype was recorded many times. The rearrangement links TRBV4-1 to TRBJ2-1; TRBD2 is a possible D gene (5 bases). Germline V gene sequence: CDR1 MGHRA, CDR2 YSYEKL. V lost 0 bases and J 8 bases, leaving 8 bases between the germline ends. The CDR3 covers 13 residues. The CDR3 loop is CASSQETKYEQFF. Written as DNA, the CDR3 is TGCGCCAGCAGCCAAGAGACTAAGTATGAGCAGTTCTTC.

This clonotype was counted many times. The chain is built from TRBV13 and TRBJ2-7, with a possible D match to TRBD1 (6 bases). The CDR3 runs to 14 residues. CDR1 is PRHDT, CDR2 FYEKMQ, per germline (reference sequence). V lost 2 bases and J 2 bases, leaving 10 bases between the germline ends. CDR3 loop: CASSLQGSAYEQYV. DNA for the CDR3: TGTGCCAGCAGCTTACAGGGGTCGGCCTACGAGCAGTACGTC.

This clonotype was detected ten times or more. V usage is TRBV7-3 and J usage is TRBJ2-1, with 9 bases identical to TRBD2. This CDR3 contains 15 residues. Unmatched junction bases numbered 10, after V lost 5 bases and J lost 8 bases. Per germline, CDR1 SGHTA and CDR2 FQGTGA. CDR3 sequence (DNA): TGTGCCAGCAGCCCTCCGGGACTAGCATATGATGAGCAGTTCTTC. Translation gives CASSPPGLAYDEQFF.

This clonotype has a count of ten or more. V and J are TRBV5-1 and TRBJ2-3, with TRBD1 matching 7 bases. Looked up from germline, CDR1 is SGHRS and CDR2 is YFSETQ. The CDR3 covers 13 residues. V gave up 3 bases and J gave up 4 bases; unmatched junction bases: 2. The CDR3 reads CASSWGTADTQYF. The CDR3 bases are TGCGCCAGCAGCTGGGGGACAGCAGATACGCAGTATTTT.

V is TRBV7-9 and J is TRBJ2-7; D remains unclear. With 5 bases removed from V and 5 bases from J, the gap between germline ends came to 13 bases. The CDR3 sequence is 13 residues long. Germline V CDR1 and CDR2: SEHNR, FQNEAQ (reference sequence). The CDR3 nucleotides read TGTGCCAGCAGCCTCGCGGTTTCTGACGAGCAGTACTTC. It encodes CASSLAVSDEQYF. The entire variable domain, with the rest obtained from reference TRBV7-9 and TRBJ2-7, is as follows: DTGVSQNPRHKITKRGQNVTFRCDPISEHNRLYWYRQTLGQGPEFLTYFQNEAQLEKSRLLSDRFSAERPKGSFSTLEIQRTEQGDSAMYLCASSLAVSDEQYFGPGTRLTVT.

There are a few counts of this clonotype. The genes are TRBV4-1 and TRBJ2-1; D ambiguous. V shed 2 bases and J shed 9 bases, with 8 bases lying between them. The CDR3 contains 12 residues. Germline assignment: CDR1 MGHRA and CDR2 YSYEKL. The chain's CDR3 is CASSQPRGEQFF. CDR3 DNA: TGCGCCAGCAGCCAACCCCGCGGTGAGCAGTTCTTC.

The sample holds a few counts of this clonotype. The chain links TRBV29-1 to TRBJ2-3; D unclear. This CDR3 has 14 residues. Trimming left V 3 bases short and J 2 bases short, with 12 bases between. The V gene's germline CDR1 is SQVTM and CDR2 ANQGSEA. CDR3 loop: CSVDKGYSTDTQYF. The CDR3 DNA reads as TGCAGCGTTGATAAAGGGTATTCCACAGATACGCAGTATTTT.

The CDR3 sequence is CASSYRLGPSNQPQHF. The CDR3 DNA is TGTGCCAGCAGCTATAGATTGGGACCTAGCAATCAGCCCCAGCATTTT. The V and J genes are TRBV7-8 and TRBJ1-5; the D gene is possibly TRBD1 (5 bases). V was clipped by 4 bases and J by 0 bases, with 13 bases between them. The CDR3 is 16 amino acids. Germline V gives CDR1 SGHVS, CDR2 FQNEAQ.